This T cell receptor (beta chain) was observed in a study of blood T cells in healthy people across ages. About the study: About one barcoded beta molecule was captured per two T cells (by template switching). Whole-study findings and limits: Changes seen in expanded clonotypes were possibly confounded by donor CMV status left unknown. Per million T cells, the diversity of TCR beta decreased roughly linearly as age advanced.

This clonotype has more than one count but fewer than ten. Its specificity is unknown. The V gene's germline CDR1 is LGHDT and CDR2 YNNKEL (reference sequence). With V trimmed by 7 bases and J by 0 bases, 5 bases remained unmatched. CDR3 length equals 14 residues. The sample providers were healthy Caucasian people from Russia, aged about 6 to 95. With a J-beta primer mix and a sample-barcoded 5' primer, a second PCR ran about 7 to 12 cycles. TCRdb itself ran the 5' RACE reads through MiXCR, one entry per CDR3 protein. The table shows nearly 1 million distinct CDR3 sequences, with about 51% occurring only once.

The sample comprised blood. The TCR comes from a woman between 55 and 75 years old in good health. This chain joins TRBV3-1 and TRBJ2-5; 7 nucleotides match TRBD2. The CDR3 nucleotides read TGTGCCAGCACATACACTAGCGACCAAGAGACCCAGTACTTC. Amino acids: CASTYTSDQETQYF.